The 27 T cell receptor beta chains presented below share a single source sample, sequenced in a study of immune cell composition in non-small cell lung cancer. Clones were read by immunoSEQ multiplex PCR, and TCRdb kept only the in-frame ones, dropping some. The data contain 10,000 or so clones, less than 80% of them singletons. The sequenced material came from lung tumor tissue. The source is a human donor with non-small cell lung cancer.

The chain is built from TRBV4-2 and TRBJ2-2; D remains ambiguous. CDR1 LGHNA and CDR2 YNFKEQ come from the germline V gene. Trimming shortened V by 2 bases and J by 6 bases, and 13 bases separated the two germline ends. The CDR3 is 15 amino acids. CDR3 in DNA: TGTGCCAGCAGCCAAACACTCAAGGGATCCGGGGAGCTGTTTTTT. Translation gives CASSQTLKGSGELFF.

This clone showed up just a few times. The CDR3 nucleotides are TGTGCCAGCCGCAGGGACAGTCTTTCCTACGAGCAGTACTTC. It codes for CASRRDSLSYEQYF. The gene calls are TRBV2 and TRBJ2-7; 7 nucleotides line up with TRBD1. Germline loops: CDR1 SNHLY, CDR2 FYNNEI. After removal of 8 bases from V and 1 base from J, the junction contained 8 bases not matched to a gene. The CDR3 spans 14 residues. Full variable domain (outside the CDR3, taken from reference TRBV2 and TRBJ2-7): EPEVTQTPSHQVTQMGQEVILRCVPISNHLYFYWYRQILGQKVEFLVSFYNNEISEKSEIFDDQFSVERPDGSNFTLKIRSTKLEDSAMYFCASRRDSLSYEQYFGPGTRLTVT.

The V gene is TRBV2, the J gene TRBJ1-2; D is unresolved. V lost 8 bases and J lost 2, with 12 bases in between. CDR1 SNHLY and CDR2 FYNNEI come from the germline V gene. This CDR3 is built from 13 residues. The CDR3 DNA reads as TGTGCCAGCGTTAGACAACCGAACTATGGCTACACCTTC. Its translation: CASVRQPNYGYTF.

The chain uses TRBV9 and TRBJ1-2; D unresolved. In germline, CDR1 is SGDLS, CDR2 YYNGEE. The CDR3 covers 16 residues. The V and J ends lost 4 bases and 4 bases respectively, with 20 bases between them. CDR3 amino acids: CASSPTLSGVAYGYTF. CDR3 in DNA: TGTGCCAGCAGCCCTACCCTCTCTGGGGTAGCCTATGGCTACACCTTC.

The chain couples TRBV11-1 to TRBJ2-4, with a tentative D call TRBD2 (5 bases). V lost 4 bases, J lost 2 bases, and 6 bases lay in between. Per the germline V gene, CDR1 is SGHAT and CDR2 is FQDESV (reference sequence). The CDR3 has 13 amino acids. DNA for the CDR3: TGTGCCAGCAGCTCTAGCTCCAAAAACATTCAGTACTTC. It translates to CASSSSSKNIQYF.

The chain has TRBV2 and TRBJ2-2; unclear D gene. The CDR3 loop spans 14 amino acids. The ends were cut back, 1 base at V and 7 bases at J, with 10 bases in the middle. Looked up from germline, CDR1 is SNHLY and CDR2 is FYNNEI. CDR3 in amino acids: CASSEGTPDGELFF. CDR3 nucleotide sequence: TGTGCCAGCAGTGAAGGGACCCCAGACGGGGAGCTGTTTTTT.

This clone was seen a handful of times. The rearrangement links TRBV9 to TRBJ2-1; 7 bases agree with TRBD2. This CDR3 is built from 15 residues. In germline, CDR1 is SGDLS, CDR2 YYNGEE. V shed 0 bases, J shed 3 bases, and the junction held 3 bases outside the gene matches. The CDR3 DNA follows: TGTGCCAGCAGCGTAGGGTCGGGAGGCTACAATGAGCAGTTCTTC. This gives the protein CASSVGSGGYNEQFF.

The rearrangement uses TRBV30 and TRBJ2-5, with a tentative D call TRBD2 (7 bases). The CDR3 totals 11 residues. V lost 7 bases and J 8 bases, leaving 14 bases between the germline ends. Germline assignment: CDR1 GTSNPN and CDR2 SVGIG (reference sequence). CDR3 nucleotide sequence: TGTGCCTTGCTGGGGGGGCCTACCCAGTACTTC. Protein product: CALLGGPTQYF.

This clone appeared a single time. The rearrangement links TRBV28 to TRBJ1-3; no definite D call. Germline V gene sequence: CDR1 MDHEN, CDR2 SYDVKM. This CDR3 is built from 14 residues. The V end lost 6 bases, the J end lost 4 bases, and 13 bases lay between the germline ends. CDR3 residues: CASRLTKTGNTIYF. Here the CDR3 DNA reads TGTGCCAGCAGGCTGACGAAGACGGGAAACACCATATATTTT.

This chain connects TRBV19 to TRBJ1-2; 9 bases are a match to TRBD1. Unmatched junction bases numbered 8, after V lost 6 bases and J lost 9 bases. CDR1 and CDR2 from the germline V gene are LNHDA and SQIVND (reference sequence). The length of the CDR3 is 13 residues. Here the CDR3 reads CASSASDRGRYTF. For the CDR3, the DNA is TGTGCCAGTAGCGCCTCGGACAGGGGACGCTACACCTTC.

J is TRBJ2-1 and V is TRBV4-1; D unclear. Germline V gene data show CDR1 as MGHRA and CDR2 as YSYEKL. The V end was cut by 4 bases, the J end by 7 bases, with 11 bases between. This CDR3 is built from 13 residues. The CDR3 DNA reads TGCGCCAGCAGCCCCTCTGGATGGAATGAGCAGTTCTTC. Amino acid sequence: CASSPSGWNEQFF.

The chain joins TRBV9 to TRBJ2-3, with D tentatively TRBD1 (5 bases). Germline CDR1 reads SGDLS; CDR2 reads YYNGEE. The CDR3 contains 15 residues. Trimming took off 2 bases at V and 0 bases at J, with 10 bases between the two ends. The CDR3 is CASSVQGRSTDTQYF. Here the CDR3 DNA reads TGTGCCAGCAGCGTGCAGGGCCGTAGCACAGATACGCAGTATTTT. Based on the CDR3 plus reference TRBV9 and TRBJ2-3, the full variable domain is DSGVTQTPKHLITATGQRVTLRCSPRSGDLSVYWYQQSLDQGLQFLIQYYNGEERAKGNILERFSAQQFPDLHSELNLSSLELGDSALYFCASSVQGRSTDTQYFGPGTRLTVL.

V is TRBV19 and J is TRBJ2-7; weak D call: TRBD1 (5 bases). CDR3 length: 15 residues. V was shortened by 3 bases and J by 5 bases, with 17 bases between the two germline ends. Germline-derived CDR1 and CDR2 are LNHDA and SQIVND (reference sequence). The DNA of the CDR3 is TGTGCCAGTAGTATTTCTGGGCAGGGTAGCAACGAGCAGTACTTC. It is translated as CASSISGQGSNEQYF. The full variable domain, rest sourced from reference TRBV19 and TRBJ2-7, is DGGITQSPKYLFRKEGQNVTLSCEQNLNHDAMYWYRQDPGQGLRLIYYSQIVNDFQKGDIAEGYSVSREKKESFPLTVTSAQKNPTAFYLCASSISGQGSNEQYFGPGTRLTVT.

The chain employs TRBV30 and TRBJ1-6, with unresolved D. CDR3 length equals 15 residues. Trimming left V 6 bases short and J 0 bases short, with 12 bases between. Germline V gives CDR1 GTSNPN, CDR2 SVGIG (reference sequence). The chain's CDR3 is CACQKRDSYNSPLHF. DNA of the CDR3: TGTGCCTGCCAAAAACGAGACTCCTATAATTCACCCCTCCACTTT.

The V gene is TRBV10-1, the J gene TRBJ1-4; D unclear. Germline CDR1 and CDR2: WNHNN and SYGVQD (reference sequence). This CDR3 is built from 15 residues. Trimming left V 4 bases short and J 3 bases short, with 12 bases between. DNA for the CDR3: TGCGCCAGCAGTGGAGGACTCGGAGCTAATGAAAAACTGTTTTTT. Amino acid sequence: CASSGGLGANEKLFF.

The V and J genes are TRBV7-9 and TRBJ2-2; TRBD2 aligns across 10 bases. Losses at the gene ends were 5 bases for V and 8 bases for J; bases not matched to a gene: 8. The length of the CDR3 is 15 residues. Germline values: CDR1 SEHNR, CDR2 FQNEAQ (reference sequence). Here the CDR3 DNA reads TGTGCCAGCAGCCAACCGGGACTAGCGTCAGGGGAGCTGTTTTTT. Its protein is CASSQPGLASGELFF.

This chain uses TRBV5-5 with TRBJ2-3, with D possibly TRBD1 on 6 matching bases. Germline V lookup: CDR1 SGHKS, CDR2 YYEKEE (reference sequence). The CDR3 totals 17 residues. V lost 4 bases, J lost 1 base, and 19 bases lay in between. CDR3 nucleotide sequence: TGTGCCAGCAGCAAACCCGGGACACAGGCCCGCACAGATACGCAGTATTTT. Protein product: CASSKPGTQARTDTQYF. The variable domain in full, completed from reference TRBV5-5 and TRBJ2-3, reads DAGVTQSPTHLIKTRGQQVTLRCSPISGHKSVSWYQQVLGQGPQFIFQYYEKEERGRGNFPDRFSARQFPNYSSELNVNALLLGDSALYLCASSKPGTQARTDTQYFGPGTRLTVL.

V is TRBV28 and J is TRBJ1-1; 7 positions match TRBD1. The V gene's germline CDR1 is MDHEN and CDR2 SYDVKM. The CDR3 sequence is 14 residues long. The V and J ends lost 3 bases and 5 bases, in that order; junction bases with no gene match: 6. CDR3 sequence: CASSFGGGRTEAFF. The DNA for the CDR3 is TGTGCCAGCAGTTTTGGAGGGGGCCGGACTGAAGCTTTCTTT.

The chain recombines TRBV7-2 with TRBJ2-3; D possibly corresponds to TRBD2 (6 bases). CDR1 is SGHTA and CDR2 is FQGNSA in the germline V gene. Deletions cut 3 bases from V and 1 base from J, with 11 bases between. The CDR3 contains 15 residues. The CDR3 region has the DNA TGTGCCAGCAGCTTCTCGGGACTCCGCACAGATACGCAGTATTTT. Its translation is CASSFSGLRTDTQYF.

The genes are TRBV5-6 and TRBJ2-7, with D tentatively TRBD2 (7 bases). Germline V lookup: CDR1 SGHDT, CDR2 YYEEEE. Trimming pared 4 bases from V and 7 bases from J, leaving 21 bases between. The CDR3 has 15 residues. The CDR3 loop reads CASSPRGRGSGEQYF. The CDR3 DNA is TGTGCCAGCAGCCCTAGGGGGAGGGGAAGTGGGGAGCAGTACTTC.

This chain links TRBV6-1 with TRBJ2-2; no clear D gene. The CDR3 length is 15 residues. The V gene lost 7 bases and the J gene lost 0 bases, with 12 bases spanning the gap. Germline lookup yields CDR1 MNHNS and CDR2 SASEGT. The CDR3 DNA reads TGTGCCAGCACTGGACGGCCCCCGAACACCGGGGAGCTGTTTTTT. Protein sequence: CASTGRPPNTGELFF.

V usage is TRBV4-1 and J usage is TRBJ1-2; D may be TRBD1 (6 bases). The CDR3 extends over 16 amino acids. Trimming stripped 3 bases from V and 2 bases from J, with 16 bases between. In germline, CDR1 is MGHRA, CDR2 YSYEKL. The CDR3 spells CASSQPFLRGNYGYTF. The CDR3 DNA is TGCGCCAGCAGCCAGCCCTTTCTTAGGGGGAACTATGGCTACACCTTC.

The rearrangement joins TRBV7-2 to TRBJ1-3; D is possibly TRBD1 (6 bases). The V end was cut by 1 base, the J end by 0 bases, with 13 bases between. The CDR3 runs 17 residues. Germline CDR1 SGHTA, CDR2 FQGNSA. The DNA of the CDR3 is TGTGCCAGCAGCTTAGGTCCACAGGGAAACTCTGGAAACACCATATATTTT. This gives the protein CASSLGPQGNSGNTIYF.

Judged by abundance, this clone is medium-sized. The chain uses TRBV5-1 and TRBJ2-2; no firm D call. The CDR3 totals 15 residues. Trimming took off 1 base at V and 2 bases at J, with 9 bases between the two ends. CDR1 is SGHRS, CDR2 YFSETQ, per germline. The CDR3 nucleotides are TGCGCCAGCAGCTTGTTACCAACTAACACCGGGGAGCTGTTTTTT. This sequence encodes CASSLLPTNTGELFF.

This clone has a handful of counts. The chain uses TRBV9 and TRBJ1-5; no definite D call. V lost 0 bases and J lost 2, with 6 bases in between. The germline CDR1 and CDR2 sequences are SGDLS and YYNGEE. The CDR3 has 14 residues. In nucleotides, the CDR3 is TGTGCCAGCAGCGTAGCAGAGGGCAATCAGCCCCAGCATTTT. It codes for CASSVAEGNQPQHF. The entire variable domain, with the rest obtained from reference TRBV9 and TRBJ1-5, is as follows: DSGVTQTPKHLITATGQRVTLRCSPRSGDLSVYWYQQSLDQGLQFLIQYYNGEERAKGNILERFSAQQFPDLHSELNLSSLELGDSALYFCASSVAEGNQPQHFGDGTRLSIL.

The chain recombines TRBV11-1 with TRBJ1-1, with 8 bases aligning to TRBD1. Per the germline V gene, CDR1 is SGHAT and CDR2 is FQDESV (reference sequence). With 5 bases clipped from V and 3 bases from J, the junction kept 8 bases outside the gene matches. This CDR3 is built from 15 residues. The CDR3 region has the DNA TGTGCCAGCAGCATAACAGGGGGAACTGACACTGAAGCTTTCTTT. This sequence encodes CASSITGGTDTEAFF.

This clone was picked up one time. This rearrangement joins TRBV5-1 to TRBJ1-1; a possible D gene is TRBD1 (6 bases). Trimming stripped 7 bases from V and 8 bases from J, with 9 bases between. The CDR3 extends over 10 amino acids. Germline assignment: CDR1 SGHRS and CDR2 YFSETQ. The CDR3 loop is CASRGTEAFF. The CDR3 DNA follows: TGCGCCAGCCGCGGGACAGAAGCTTTCTTT.